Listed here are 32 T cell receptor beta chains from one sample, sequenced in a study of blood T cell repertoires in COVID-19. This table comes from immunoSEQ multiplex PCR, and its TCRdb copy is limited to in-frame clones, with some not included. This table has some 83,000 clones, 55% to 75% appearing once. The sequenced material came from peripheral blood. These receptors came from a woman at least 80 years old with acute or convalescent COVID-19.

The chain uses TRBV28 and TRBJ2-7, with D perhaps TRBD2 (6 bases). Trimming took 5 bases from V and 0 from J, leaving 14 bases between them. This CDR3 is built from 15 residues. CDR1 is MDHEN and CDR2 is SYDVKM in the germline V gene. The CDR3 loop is CASSAPGTGSYEQYF. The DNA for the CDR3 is TGTGCCAGCAGTGCCCCCGGGACTGGCTCCTACGAGCAGTACTTC. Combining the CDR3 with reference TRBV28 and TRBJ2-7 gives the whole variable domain DVKVTQSSRYLVKRTGEKVFLECVQDMDHENMFWYRQDPGLGLRLIYFSYDVKMKEKGDIPEGYSVSREKKERFSLILESASTNQTSMYLCASSAPGTGSYEQYFGPGTRLTVT.

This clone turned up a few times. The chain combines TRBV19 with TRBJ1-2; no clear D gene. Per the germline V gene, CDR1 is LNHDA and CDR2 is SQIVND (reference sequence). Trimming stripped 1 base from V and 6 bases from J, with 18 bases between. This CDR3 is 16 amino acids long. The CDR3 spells CASSIATRRFANGYTF. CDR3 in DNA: TGTGCCAGTAGTATAGCCACCCGGCGGTTTGCGAATGGCTACACCTTC.

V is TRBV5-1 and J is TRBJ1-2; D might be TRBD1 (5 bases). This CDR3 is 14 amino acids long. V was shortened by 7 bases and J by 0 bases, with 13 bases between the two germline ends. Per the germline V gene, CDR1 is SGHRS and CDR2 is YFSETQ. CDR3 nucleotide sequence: TGCGCCAGCGCCCCAGGGTACCCTAACTATGGCTACACCTTC. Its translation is CASAPGYPNYGYTF.

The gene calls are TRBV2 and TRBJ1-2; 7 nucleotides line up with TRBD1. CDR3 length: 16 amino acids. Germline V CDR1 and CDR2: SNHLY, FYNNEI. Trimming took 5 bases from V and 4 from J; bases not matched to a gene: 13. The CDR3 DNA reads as TGTGCCAGCAGTTCACCCATTAGACAGGGTACCTATGGCTACACCTTC. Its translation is CASSSPIRQGTYGYTF.

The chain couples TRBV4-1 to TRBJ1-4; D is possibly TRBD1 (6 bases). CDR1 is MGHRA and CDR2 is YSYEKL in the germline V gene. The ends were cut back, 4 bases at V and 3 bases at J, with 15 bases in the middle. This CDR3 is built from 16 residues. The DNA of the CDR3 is TGCGCCAGCAGCCGAGAAGGACAGCAAGCTAATGAAAAACTGTTTTTT. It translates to CASSREGQQANEKLFF.

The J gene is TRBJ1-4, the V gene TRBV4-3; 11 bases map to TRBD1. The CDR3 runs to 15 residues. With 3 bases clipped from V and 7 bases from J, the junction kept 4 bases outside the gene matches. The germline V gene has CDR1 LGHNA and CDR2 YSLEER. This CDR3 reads CASSHGQGATEKLFF. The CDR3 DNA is TGCGCCAGCAGCCACGGACAGGGGGCTACTGAAAAACTGTTTTTT.

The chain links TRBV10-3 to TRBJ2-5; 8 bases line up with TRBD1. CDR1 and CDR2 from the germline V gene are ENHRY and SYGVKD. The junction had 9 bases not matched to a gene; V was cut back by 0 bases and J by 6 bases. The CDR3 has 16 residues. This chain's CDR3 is CAISESYDRGVKTQYF. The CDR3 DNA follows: TGTGCCATCAGTGAGTCTTACGACAGGGGCGTGAAGACCCAGTACTTC.

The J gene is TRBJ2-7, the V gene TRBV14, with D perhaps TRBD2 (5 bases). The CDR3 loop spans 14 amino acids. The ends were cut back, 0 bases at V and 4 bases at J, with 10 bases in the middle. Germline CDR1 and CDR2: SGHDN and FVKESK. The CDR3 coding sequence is TGTGCCAGCAGCCAAGAAACGGGAAGTTACGAGCAGTACTTC. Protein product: CASSQETGSYEQYF.

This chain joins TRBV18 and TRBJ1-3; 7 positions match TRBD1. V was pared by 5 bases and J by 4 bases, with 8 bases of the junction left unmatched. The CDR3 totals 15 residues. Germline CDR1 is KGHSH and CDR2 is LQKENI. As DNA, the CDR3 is TGTGCCAGCTCAGTGGACAGGCCGGGCGGAAACACCATATATTTT. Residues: CASSVDRPGGNTIYF.

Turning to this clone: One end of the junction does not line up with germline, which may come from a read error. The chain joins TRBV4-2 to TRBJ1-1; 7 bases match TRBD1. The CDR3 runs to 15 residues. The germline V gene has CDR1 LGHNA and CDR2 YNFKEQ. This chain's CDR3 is CANSQETDRATEAFF. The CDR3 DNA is TGTGCCAACAGCCAAGAGACCGACAGGGCCACTGAAGCTTTCTTT.

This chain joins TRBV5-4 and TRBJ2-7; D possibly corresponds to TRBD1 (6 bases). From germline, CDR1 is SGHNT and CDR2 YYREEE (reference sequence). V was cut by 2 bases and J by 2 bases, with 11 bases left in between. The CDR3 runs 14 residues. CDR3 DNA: TGTGCCAGCAGCTTAGTGCCAGGGGCCTACGAGCAGTACTTC. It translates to CASSLVPGAYEQYF.

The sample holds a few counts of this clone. CDR3 region: CASSQSRRGGGYTF. The CDR3 DNA sequence: TGTGCCAGCAGCCAATCGCGGCGGGGTGGAGGCTACACCTTC. This chain connects TRBV7-2 to TRBJ1-2; D is undetermined. CDR3 length: 14 amino acids. From germline, CDR1 is SGHTA and CDR2 FQGNSA. V lost 5 bases and J 8 bases, leaving 18 bases between the germline ends.

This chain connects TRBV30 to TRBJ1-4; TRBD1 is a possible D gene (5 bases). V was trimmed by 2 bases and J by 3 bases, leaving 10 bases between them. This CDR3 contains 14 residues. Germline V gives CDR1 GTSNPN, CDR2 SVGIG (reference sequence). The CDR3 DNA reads TGTGCCTGGAGTAGGGGCACCCCTAATGAAAAACTGTTTTTT. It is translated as CAWSRGTPNEKLFF. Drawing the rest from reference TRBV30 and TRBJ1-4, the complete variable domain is SQTIHQWPATLVQPVGSPLSLECTVEGTSNPNLYWYRQAAGRGLQLLFYSVGIGQISSEVPQNLSASRPQDRQFILSSKKLLLSDSGFYLCAWSRGTPNEKLFFGSGTQLSVL.

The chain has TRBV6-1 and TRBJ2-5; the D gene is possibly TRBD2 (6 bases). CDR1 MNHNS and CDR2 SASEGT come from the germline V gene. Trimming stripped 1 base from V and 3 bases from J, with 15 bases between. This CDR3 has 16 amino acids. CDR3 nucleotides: TGTGCCAGCAGTGAAGGGACCTTTGGCGGGGAAGAGACCCAGTACTTC. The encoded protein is CASSEGTFGGEETQYF.

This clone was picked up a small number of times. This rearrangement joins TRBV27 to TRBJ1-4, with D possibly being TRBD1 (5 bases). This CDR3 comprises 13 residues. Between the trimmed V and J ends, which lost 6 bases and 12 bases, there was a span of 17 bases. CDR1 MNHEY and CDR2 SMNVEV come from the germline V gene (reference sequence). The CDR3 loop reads CASRSLTGGELFF. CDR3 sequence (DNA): TGTGCCAGCAGATCTCTGACCGGGGGGGAACTGTTTTTT.

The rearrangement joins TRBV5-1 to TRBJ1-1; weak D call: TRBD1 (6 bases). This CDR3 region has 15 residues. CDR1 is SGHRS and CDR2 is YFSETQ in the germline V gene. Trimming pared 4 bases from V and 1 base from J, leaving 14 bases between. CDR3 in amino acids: CASSPGGQENTEAFF. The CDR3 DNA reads TGCGCCAGCAGCCCGGGGGGGCAGGAGAACACTGAAGCTTTCTTT.

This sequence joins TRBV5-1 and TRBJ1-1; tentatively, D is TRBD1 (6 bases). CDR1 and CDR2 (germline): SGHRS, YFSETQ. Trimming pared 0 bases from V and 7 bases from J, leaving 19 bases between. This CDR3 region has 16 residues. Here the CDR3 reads CASSLGSGGRTVEAFF. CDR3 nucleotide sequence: TGCGCCAGCAGCTTGGGTTCGGGGGGCAGGACCGTTGAAGCTTTCTTT.

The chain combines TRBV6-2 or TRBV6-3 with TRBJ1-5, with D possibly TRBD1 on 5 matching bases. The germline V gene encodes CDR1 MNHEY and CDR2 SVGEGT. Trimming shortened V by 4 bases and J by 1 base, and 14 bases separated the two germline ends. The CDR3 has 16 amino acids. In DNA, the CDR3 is TGTGCCAGCAGTTTCCGCGCTAGGGGAAGCAATCAGCCCCAGCATTTT. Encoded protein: CASSFRARGSNQPQHF.

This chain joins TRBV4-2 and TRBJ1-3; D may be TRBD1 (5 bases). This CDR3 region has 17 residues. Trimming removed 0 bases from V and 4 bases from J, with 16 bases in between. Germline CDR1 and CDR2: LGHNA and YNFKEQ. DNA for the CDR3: TGTGCCAGCAGCCAAGACACGACAGTATTTGGAGGAAACACCATATATTTT. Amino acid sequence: CASSQDTTVFGGNTIYF.

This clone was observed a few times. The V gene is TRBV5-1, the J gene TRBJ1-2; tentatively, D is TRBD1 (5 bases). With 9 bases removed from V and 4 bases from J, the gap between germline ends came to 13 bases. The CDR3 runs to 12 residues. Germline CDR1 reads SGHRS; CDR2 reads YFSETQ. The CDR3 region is CATKEGTYGYTF. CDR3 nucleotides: TGCGCCACCAAGGAGGGGACCTATGGCTACACCTTC.

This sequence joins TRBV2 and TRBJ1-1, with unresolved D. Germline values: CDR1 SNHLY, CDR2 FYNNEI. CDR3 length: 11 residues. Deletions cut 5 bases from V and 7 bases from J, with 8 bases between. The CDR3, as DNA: TGTGCCAGCAGTCTACAGTATGAAGCTTTCTTT. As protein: CASSLQYEAFF.

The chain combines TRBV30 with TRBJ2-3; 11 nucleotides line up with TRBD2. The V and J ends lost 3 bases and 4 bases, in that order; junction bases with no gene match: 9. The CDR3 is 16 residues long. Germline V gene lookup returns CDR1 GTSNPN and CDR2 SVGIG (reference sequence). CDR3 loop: CAWSANLAGGADTQYF. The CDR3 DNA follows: TGTGCCTGGAGCGCAAACTTAGCGGGGGGGGCAGATACGCAGTATTTT.

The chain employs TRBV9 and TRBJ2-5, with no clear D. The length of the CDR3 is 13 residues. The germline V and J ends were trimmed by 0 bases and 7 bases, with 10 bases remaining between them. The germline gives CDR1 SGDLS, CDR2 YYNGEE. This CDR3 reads CASSVGAVGTQYF. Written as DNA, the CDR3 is TGTGCCAGCAGCGTAGGGGCTGTAGGGACCCAGTACTTC.

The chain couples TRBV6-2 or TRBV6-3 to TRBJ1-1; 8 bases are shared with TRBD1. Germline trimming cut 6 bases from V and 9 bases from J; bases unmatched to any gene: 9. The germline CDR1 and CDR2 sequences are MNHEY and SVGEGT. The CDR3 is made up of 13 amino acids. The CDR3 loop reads CASSNRDRFQAFF. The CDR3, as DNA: TGTGCCAGCAGCAACCGGGACAGGTTTCAAGCTTTCTTT.

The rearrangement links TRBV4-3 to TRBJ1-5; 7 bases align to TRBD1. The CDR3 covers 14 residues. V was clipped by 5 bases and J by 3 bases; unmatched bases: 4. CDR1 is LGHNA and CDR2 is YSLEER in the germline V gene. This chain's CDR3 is CASSIGTANQPQHF. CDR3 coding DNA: TGCGCCAGCAGCATCGGGACAGCCAATCAGCCCCAGCATTTT.

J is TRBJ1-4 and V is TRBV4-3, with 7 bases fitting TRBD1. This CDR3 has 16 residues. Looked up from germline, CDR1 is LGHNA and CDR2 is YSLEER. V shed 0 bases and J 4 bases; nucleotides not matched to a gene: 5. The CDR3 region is CASSQDRDSINEKLFF. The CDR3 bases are TGCGCCAGCAGCCAAGATAGGGACAGTATTAATGAAAAACTGTTTTTT.

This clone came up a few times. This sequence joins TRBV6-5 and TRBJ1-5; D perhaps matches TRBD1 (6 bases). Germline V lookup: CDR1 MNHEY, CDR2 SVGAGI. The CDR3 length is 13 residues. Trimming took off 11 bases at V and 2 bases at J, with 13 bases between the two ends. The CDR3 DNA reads TGTGCCTCCCGTGCAGGGGGCAATCAGCCCCAGCATTTT. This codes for CASRAGGNQPQHF.

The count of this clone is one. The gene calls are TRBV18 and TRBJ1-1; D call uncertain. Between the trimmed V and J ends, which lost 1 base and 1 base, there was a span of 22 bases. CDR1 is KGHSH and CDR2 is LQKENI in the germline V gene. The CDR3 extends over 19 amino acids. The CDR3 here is CASSPLHPPFGGGNTEAFF. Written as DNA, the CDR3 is TGTGCCAGCTCACCACTCCACCCCCCTTTTGGAGGAGGGAACACTGAAGCTTTCTTT.

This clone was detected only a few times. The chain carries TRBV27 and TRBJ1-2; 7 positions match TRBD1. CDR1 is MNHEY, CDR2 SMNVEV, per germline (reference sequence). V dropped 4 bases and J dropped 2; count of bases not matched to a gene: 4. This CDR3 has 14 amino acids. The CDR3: CASSSQTGNYGYTF. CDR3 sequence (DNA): TGTGCCAGCAGTTCCCAGACAGGGAACTATGGCTACACCTTC.

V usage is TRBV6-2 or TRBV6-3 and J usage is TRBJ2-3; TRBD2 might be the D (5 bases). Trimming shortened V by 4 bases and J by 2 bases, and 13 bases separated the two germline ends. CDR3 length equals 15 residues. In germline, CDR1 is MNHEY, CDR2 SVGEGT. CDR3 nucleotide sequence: TGTGCCAGCAGTTCCTTCGAGGACTCCACAGATACGCAGTATTTT. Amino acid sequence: CASSSFEDSTDTQYF.

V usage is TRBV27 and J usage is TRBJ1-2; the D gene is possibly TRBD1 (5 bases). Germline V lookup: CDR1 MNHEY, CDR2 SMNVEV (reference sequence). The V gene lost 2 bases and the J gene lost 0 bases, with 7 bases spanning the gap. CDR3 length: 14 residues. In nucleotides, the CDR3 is TGTGCCAGCAGTTTAACGGGGGCTAACTATGGCTACACCTTC. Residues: CASSLTGANYGYTF.

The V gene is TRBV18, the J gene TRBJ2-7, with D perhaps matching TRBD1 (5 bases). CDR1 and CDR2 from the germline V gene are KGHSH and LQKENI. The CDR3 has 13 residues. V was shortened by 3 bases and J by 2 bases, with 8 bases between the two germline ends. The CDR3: CASSPGQTYEQYF. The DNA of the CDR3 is TGTGCCAGCTCACCCGGACAAACCTACGAGCAGTACTTC.